Listed here is a single T cell receptor beta chain. The source of the sample is a study of T cells in localized non-small cell lung cancer. Generated by immunoSEQ multiplex PCR, the TCRdb table keeps only in-frame clones and is missing some. Among roughly 30,000 clones, approximately 90% were seen once, and the ten largest hold roughly 27%. The V gene's germline CDR1 is MDHEN and CDR2 SYDVKM. V shed 8 bases and J 6 bases; nucleotides not matched to a gene: 9. CDR3 length equals 14 residues. The TCR sequence derives from a female donor aged 60 or older with stage I lung adenocarcinoma. This sample comprised peripheral blood, obtained before any cancer treatment. The rearrangement joins TRBV28 to TRBJ2-3, with 9 nucleotides matching TRBD1. The CDR3 sequence: CASRTGGYWDTQYF. CDR3 in DNA: TGTGCCAGCCGCACAGGGGGCTATTGGGATACGCAGTATTTT.